The following is a T cell receptor (beta chain) sequence with its context. Its target is unknown. The data are from a study of cytomegalovirus exposure and HLA in healthy donors. Study as a whole: A preliminary data release comprised tens of millions of unique TCRs obtained from HLA-typed donors. General observations from the study: Generally TCR sequences proved uncommon, though certain public TCRs appeared in numerous donors.

All donors participated as healthy donors of bone marrow. The CDR3 is 16 amino acids. Germline V CDR1 and CDR2: MGHDK, SYGVNS. Trimming pared 1 base from V and 4 bases from J, leaving 15 bases between. The primer mix had 60 Vbeta and 13 Jbeta primers. Profiling relied on immunoSEQ multiplex PCR, and the TCRdb table lists in-frame clones only, not all of them. The top ten hold nearly 6% of the sample, which has approximately 220,000 clones, about four fifths seen once. This receptor was taken from a middle-aged man in good health and CMV-seropositive. Sample: PBMCs. The V and J genes are TRBV25-1 and TRBJ2-3, with a tentative D call TRBD1 (5 bases). As DNA, the CDR3 is TGTGCCAGCAGTGAATGGGGCCCCGTGGGCGCAGATACGCAGTATTTT. This gives the protein CASSEWGPVGADTQYF. The whole variable domain, filled in from reference TRBV25-1 and TRBJ2-3, reads EADIYQTPRYLVIGTGKKITLECSQTMGHDKMYWYQQDPGMELHLIHYSYGVNSTEKGDLSSESTVSRIRTEHFPLTLESARPSHTSQYLCASSEWGPVGADTQYFGPGTRLTVL.